This T cell receptor beta chain was profiled in a study of T cell repertoires in cytomegalovirus infection. The CDR3 consists of 11 residues. V was trimmed by 2 bases and J by 6 bases, leaving 4 bases between them. Germline CDR1 reads LGHNT; CDR2 reads FRNRAP. In this sample, this clonotype turned up many times. TCRdb itself ran the reads through MiXCR, one entry per CDR3 protein. Of 200,000 to 300,000 distinct CDR3 sequences listed, around 6.2% were seen once; the top ten hold around 6.5%. Material for sequencing was PBMCs. The sequence derives from a human donor in good health (CMV status not recorded). Some clones in this sample may be carry-over from other donors' samples. The chain is built from TRBV12-5 and TRBJ1-1; no firm D call. The CDR3 loop is CASGLYSEAFF. DNA of the CDR3: TGTGCTAGTGGTTTGTACTCTGAAGCTTTCTTT. Filled out from reference TRBV12-5 and TRBJ1-1, the complete variable domain reads DARVTQTPRHKVTEMGQEVTMRCQPILGHNTVFWYRQTMMQGLELLAYFRNRAPLDDSGMPKDRFSAEMPDATLATLKIQPSEPRDSAVYFCASGLYSEAFFGQGTRLTVV.